This TCR beta chain emerged from a study of T cells after yellow fever vaccination. Background on the study: Fractions of limited cellularity were prepared by means of SMART-Seq v4 Ultra Low Input.

The study, taken as a whole, reports: FACS-sorted repertoires could harbor abundant contaminating bulk-population clonotypes. Clonotype sharing between CD4 and CD8 compartments was small.

Notes on this clonotype: Its target is not known.

The authors made TCR cDNA by 5'RACE template switching, adding a universal primer site and UMIs. Using its own MiXCR run on the 5' RACE reads, TCRdb lists one record per CDR3 protein. This sample carries around 230,000 distinct CDR3 sequences, roughly 6.8% of them seen once, and the ten largest clones take about 0.95%. This CDR3 is 14 amino acids long. CDR1 is SGHDT and CDR2 is YYEEEE in the germline V gene. J gave up 11 bases and V 7 bases, and 11 bases lay outside the gene matches. The rearrangement links TRBV5-6 to TRBJ2-6; 8 bases map to TRBD2. Material: CD4+ T cells sorted from PBMCs, obtained on the day of the yellow fever booster vaccination. This sequence originates from a man younger than 45 who received the YFV17D yellow fever vaccine. CDR3: CASGRGAGGHVLTF. In DNA, the CDR3 is TGTGCCAGCGGCCGAGGGGCGGGGGGCCACGTCCTGACTTTC.